A single sample is the source of the 19 T cell receptor beta chains below, sequenced in a study of T cells in Graves' hyperthyroidism and ophthalmopathy. TCR beta CDR3 regions were amplified from RNA transcripts. Using the HTBI primer set, a first-round RT-PCR was run on the TCR CDR3. In TCRdb, the multiplex PCR reads were re-called with MiXCR into one record per CDR3 protein. The data hold 350,000 to 400,000 distinct CDR3 sequences, with 15% to 20% observed a single time. The sequenced sample was blood. The origin of the receptors is a woman aged 18-29 years with Graves' hyperthyroidism.

This clonotype was detected ten times or more. The V and J genes are TRBV2 and TRBJ1-3, with 7 bases lining up with TRBD1. CDR3 length: 16 residues. V lost 3 bases to trimming and J lost 2 bases; unmatched junction nucleotides: 7. Germline V gene lookup returns CDR1 SNHLY and CDR2 FYNNEI. CDR3 nucleotide sequence: TGTGCCAGCAGTGAGGGGGGACAGCTACCTGGAAACACCATATATTTT. Translation: CASSEGGQLPGNTIYF.

The sample holds many counts of this clonotype. V gene TRBV5-6 combines with J gene TRBJ2-2; D is ambiguous. Germline CDR1 SGHDT, CDR2 YYEEEE. The CDR3 has 14 amino acids. Trimming pared 4 bases from V and 7 bases from J, leaving 14 bases between. The CDR3 here is CASSPPRRFGELFF. The CDR3 DNA is TGTGCCAGCAGCCCTCCCCGTAGATTCGGGGAGCTGTTTTTT.

This clonotype has just a few counts. The chain employs TRBV3-1 and TRBJ1-1; D remains ambiguous. The CDR3 consists of 15 residues. Germline lookup yields CDR1 LGHDT and CDR2 YNNKEL (reference sequence). Trimming cost V 0 bases and J 5 bases, with 13 bases left between them. CDR3 bases: TGTGCCAGCAGCCAAGAGTGGGCGGGATTGACTGAAGCTTTCTTT. Protein product: CASSQEWAGLTEAFF.

This clonotype was seen ten or more times. The chain is built from TRBV24-1 and TRBJ2-5, with a weak D call TRBD1 (5 bases). V was cut by 5 bases and J by 5 bases, with 17 bases left in between. Germline CDR1 is KGHDR and CDR2 is SFDVKD. CDR3 length: 15 residues. The CDR3: CATSGIDSPPETQYF. The CDR3, as DNA: TGTGCCACCAGTGGAATCGACAGCCCTCCCGAGACCCAGTACTTC.

J is TRBJ2-2 and V is TRBV5-6, with D unclear. Trimming removed 2 bases from V and 1 base from J, with 6 bases in between. This CDR3 is 14 amino acids long. Germline CDR1 SGHDT, CDR2 YYEEEE. The CDR3 protein is CASSLGMNTGELFF. CDR3 coding DNA: TGTGCCAGCAGCTTAGGGATGAACACCGGGGAGCTGTTTTTT.

The chain recombines TRBV6-1 with TRBJ2-7; 10 bases match TRBD1. Trimming at V came to 8 bases and at J to 5 bases, leaving 15 bases not matched to a gene. Germline lookup yields CDR1 MNHNS and CDR2 SASEGT. The CDR3 totals 16 residues. As DNA, the CDR3 is TGTGCCAGCCTGGGGTGGACAGGGGGAAAGGGTGACGAGCAGTACTTC. Translation: CASLGWTGGKGDEQYF.

This clonotype has at least ten counts. The chain links TRBV3-1 to TRBJ2-5; D might be TRBD1 (6 bases). In germline, CDR1 is LGHDT, CDR2 YNNKEL (reference sequence). V lost 3 bases, J lost 2 bases, and 16 bases lay in between. The CDR3 has 16 amino acids. The DNA of the CDR3 is TGTGCCAGCAGCCACTGGGACAAATCTTTGCAAGAGACCCAGTACTTC. Translation gives CASSHWDKSLQETQYF.

This clonotype was seen at least ten times. V usage is TRBV30 and J usage is TRBJ1-1, with D tentatively TRBD1 (5 bases). V was pared by 0 bases and J by 3 bases, with 14 bases between. The CDR3 loop spans 15 amino acids. Germline assignment: CDR1 GTSNPN and CDR2 SVGIG (reference sequence). CDR3 in amino acids: CAWSVRGARDTEAFF. The DNA of the CDR3 is TGTGCCTGGAGTGTACGCGGGGCACGGGACACTGAAGCTTTCTTT.

This clonotype was seen many times. This rearrangement joins TRBV7-8 to TRBJ2-7; D gene unclear. Trimming left V 5 bases short and J 3 bases short, with 14 bases between. CDR1 SGHVS and CDR2 FQNEAQ come from the germline V gene. The CDR3 covers 14 residues. CDR3 amino acids: CASSPNGPYYEQYF. CDR3 DNA sequence: TGTGCCAGCAGCCCCAACGGGCCGTACTACGAGCAGTACTTC.

This clonotype was seen at least ten times. V usage is TRBV6-5 and J usage is TRBJ2-6, with D perhaps TRBD2 (6 bases). This CDR3 is built from 16 residues. V was pared by 2 bases and J by 2 bases, with 10 bases between. The germline gives CDR1 MNHEY, CDR2 SVGAGI. CDR3 DNA: TGTGCCAGCAGTTACCTCGGGGGTCCTGGGGCCAACGTCCTGACTTTC. Amino acid sequence: CASSYLGGPGANVLTF.

This clonotype was found many times. The gene calls are TRBV25-1 and TRBJ2-7, with no clear D. The CDR3 sequence is 12 residues long. Germline V gene sequence: CDR1 MGHDK, CDR2 SYGVNS. V shed 1 base and J shed 6 bases, with 7 bases lying between them. The CDR3 DNA follows: TGTGCCAGCAGTGAATTTCTCCCCGAGCAGTACTTC. Protein sequence: CASSEFLPEQYF.

The V call is TRBV7-2, the J call TRBJ2-4; the match to TRBD2 covers 7 bases. V lost 3 bases and J lost 8; bases outside the gene matches: 13. The CDR3 has 16 residues. Germline CDR1 and CDR2: SGHTA and FQGNSA. CDR3 sequence: CASSFLPAGVEDIQYF. DNA for the CDR3: TGTGCCAGCAGCTTCCTCCCGGCGGGGGTGGAGGACATTCAGTACTTC.

There are many counts of this clonotype. The chain joins TRBV4-2 to TRBJ2-5, with 14 bases that match TRBD2. Germline CDR1 and CDR2: LGHNA and YNFKEQ. Trimming at V came to 1 base and at J to 3 bases, leaving 4 bases not matched to a gene. This CDR3 has 17 amino acids. Written as DNA, the CDR3 is TGTGCCAGCAGCCAAGGACTAGCGGGAGGGATAGAAGAGACCCAGTACTTC. Protein product: CASSQGLAGGIEETQYF.

This clonotype was seen many times. The chain has TRBV7-8 and TRBJ2-7; maybe TRBD2 (5 bases). Germline V lookup: CDR1 SGHVS, CDR2 FQNEAQ. The CDR3 totals 12 residues. V shed 1 base and J shed 10 bases, with 11 bases lying between them. CDR3 nucleotide sequence: TGTGCCAGCAGCTTAGGGTTCCCGGGACAGTACTTC. This codes for CASSLGFPGQYF.

This clonotype occurred many times. The chain has TRBV2 and TRBJ1-1; 7 positions agree with TRBD1. The CDR3 loop spans 13 amino acids. Germline V gene sequence: CDR1 SNHLY, CDR2 FYNNEI. Unmatched junction bases numbered 13, after V lost 8 bases and J lost 10 bases. The DNA for the CDR3 is TGTGCCAGCCTACAGGGGATACTAGAGGCAGCTTTCTTT. Translated: CASLQGILEAAFF.

This clonotype has a count of ten or more. The V and J genes are TRBV5-6 and TRBJ2-2, with D unresolved. The CDR3 has 13 amino acids. The V end lost 4 bases, the J end lost 6 bases, and 10 bases lay between the germline ends. CDR1 and CDR2 from the germline V gene are SGHDT and YYEEEE. The CDR3 here is CASSTDTAGELFF. The CDR3 DNA reads TGTGCCAGCAGCACCGACACGGCCGGGGAGCTGTTTTTT.

This clonotype was detected ten times or more. This chain uses TRBV6-5 with TRBJ2-2, with 9 bases lining up with TRBD2. CDR1 is MNHEY, CDR2 SVGAGI, per germline. This CDR3 comprises 15 residues. With V trimmed by 2 bases and J by 7 bases, 5 bases remained unmatched. The CDR3 region is CASSYGRGGDGELFF. The CDR3 nucleotides are TGTGCCAGCAGTTACGGGCGGGGGGGCGACGGGGAGCTGTTTTTT.

There are many counts of this clonotype. The chain has TRBV12-3 or TRBV12-4 and TRBJ1-5, with D tentatively TRBD1 (5 bases). CDR3 length: 15 amino acids. Trimming cost V 6 bases and J 4 bases, with 16 bases left between them. In DNA form, the CDR3 reads TGTGCCAGCAGCCCTCAGGGTGCGGTGAATCAGCCCCAGCATTTT. The encoded protein is CASSPQGAVNQPQHF.

In the case of this clonotype: One end of the junction does not line up with germline, which may come from a read error. V usage is TRBV25-1 and J usage is TRBJ1-5; D unresolved. The germline gives CDR1 MGHDK, CDR2 SYGVNS. The CDR3 is 15 residues long. In nucleotides, the CDR3 is TGTGCCATCAGTGAGGCGGGATATAGCAATCAGCCCCAGCATTTT. Its protein is CAISEAGYSNQPQHF. The full variable domain, completed using reference TRBV25-1 and TRBJ1-5, is EADIYQTPRYLVIGTGKKITLECSQTMGHDKMYWYQQDPGMELHLIHYSYGVNSTEKGDLSSESTVSRIRTEHFPLTLESARPSHTSQYLCAISEAGYSNQPQHFGDGTRLSIL.